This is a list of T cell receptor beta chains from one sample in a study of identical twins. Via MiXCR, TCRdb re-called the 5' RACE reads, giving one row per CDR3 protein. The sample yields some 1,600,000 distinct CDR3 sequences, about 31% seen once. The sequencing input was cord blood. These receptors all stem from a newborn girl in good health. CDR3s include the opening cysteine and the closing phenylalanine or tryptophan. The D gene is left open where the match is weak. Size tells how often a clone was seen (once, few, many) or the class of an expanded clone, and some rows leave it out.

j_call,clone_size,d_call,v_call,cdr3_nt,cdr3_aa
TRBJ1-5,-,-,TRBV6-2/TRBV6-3,TGTGCCAGCAGTACGACAGGCCCCCAGCATTTT,CASSTTGPQHF
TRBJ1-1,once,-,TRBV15,TGTGCCACCAGCACCCAGCGACAGACCGCTGAAGCTTTCTTT,CATSTQRQTAEAFF
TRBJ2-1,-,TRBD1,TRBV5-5,TGTGCCAGCAGCTTGTGGACGGGACAGGGGAATGAGCAGTTCTTC,CASSLWTGQGNEQFF
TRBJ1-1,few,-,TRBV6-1,TGTGCCAGCAGTGAAGCGGATGGGGGTTACACTGAAGCTTTCTTT,CASSEADGGYTEAFF
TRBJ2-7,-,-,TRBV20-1,TGCAGTGCTCAACAGGGGAGGGGCTCCTACGAGCAGTACTTC,CSAQQGRGSYEQYF
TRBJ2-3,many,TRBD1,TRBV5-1,TGCGCCAGCAGCTTGGCCCAACAGGGGCGGGATACGCAGTATTTT,CASSLAQQGRDTQYF
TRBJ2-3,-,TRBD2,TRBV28,TGTGCCAGCAGCCTGTCTAGCGGTTACACAGATACGCAGTATTTT,CASSLSSGYTDTQYF
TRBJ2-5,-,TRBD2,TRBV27,TGTGCCAGCACCATAGCGGGAGGGGGTGAGCAGTACTTC,CASTIAGGGEQYF
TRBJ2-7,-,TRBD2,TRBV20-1,TGCAGTGCTAGAGATGTATTCGGACTAGCGGACTACGAGCAGTACTTC,CSARDVFGLADYEQYF
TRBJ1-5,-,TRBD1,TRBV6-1,TGTGCCAGCAATATGGGACAGGGAAGTCAGCCCCAGCATTTT,CASNMGQGSQPQHF
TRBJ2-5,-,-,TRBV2,TGTGCCAGCAGTGTCAGGGAATCGACCCAGTACTTC,CASSVRESTQYF
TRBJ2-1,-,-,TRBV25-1,TGTGCCAGCAGTAAAGGGGCTCAGCAGTTCTTC,CASSKGAQQFF
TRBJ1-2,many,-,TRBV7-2,TGTGCCAGCAGCTTCTCGGGGTCTGGCTACACCTTC,CASSFSGSGYTF
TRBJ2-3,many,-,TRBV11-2,TGTGCCAGCAGCTTATACTCCAGGACCGGGACTCCATTCACAGATACGCAGTATTTT,CASSLYSRTGTPFTDTQYF
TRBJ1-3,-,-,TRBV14,TGTGCCAGCAGCTCGTTCGACACCATATATTTT,CASSSFDTIYF
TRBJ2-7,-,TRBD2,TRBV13,TGTGCCAGCAGCTTCTCTGGGACTAGCGGGAGGGTTAGGGTTTACGAGCAGTACTTC,CASSFSGTSGRVRVYEQYF
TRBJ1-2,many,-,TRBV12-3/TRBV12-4,TGTGCCAGCAGTTTAGCGCTTTTAGGCAGGCTCAACTATGGCTACACCTTC,CASSLALLGRLNYGYTF
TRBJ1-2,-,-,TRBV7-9,TGTGCCAGCAGCTCCAATAGGGCCTTCTATGGCTACACCTTC,CASSSNRAFYGYTF